This T cell receptor beta chain was retrieved from a study of PD-1 blockade in classical Hodgkin lymphoma. Overall study context: Each patient was given nivolumab 3 mg/kg through a vein every 2 weeks. Study results and caveats: Compared with healthy donors, newly diagnosed patients reportedly showed lower baseline TCR diversity. Excluded were patients who started nivolumab under 1 year after ASCT, a group that had lower diversity. Complete responders showed a baseline diversity that resembled the diversity of newly diagnosed patients.

Repertoires were generated with immunoSEQ multiplex PCR, while TCRdb's copy carries only in-frame clones and drops some. In the table there are 20,000 to 30,000 clones, about 76% of which are singletons. Germline V gene lookup returns CDR1 SGHVS and CDR2 FNYEAQ. The CDR3 sequence is 16 residues long. The J segment lost 6 bases and the V segment lost 4 bases, leaving 4 bases of the junction unmatched. With respect to this clone: Its target is unknown.

Relapse was seen in all patients after autologous stem cell transplantation, and brentuximab vedotin exposure was variable. The chain combines TRBV7-6 with TRBJ2-1; 15 bases match TRBD2. The source material was peripheral blood mononuclear cells (PBMCs), sampled before the second cycle of nivolumab. The receptor's source is a human donor with classical Hodgkin lymphoma. The CDR3 DNA follows: TGTGCCAGCAGCTCAGGGACTAGCGGGAGGTCCAATGAGCAGTTCTTC. Protein product: CASSSGTSGRSNEQFF.